What follows are 9 T cell receptor beta chains derived from one specimen sequenced in a study of circulating and synovial CD4+ cells in juvenile arthritis. The data were produced by immunoSEQ multiplex PCR, yet TCRdb's version contains in-frame clones alone and is incomplete. The table has 30,000 to 40,000 clones, about 94% seen once. What was sequenced was CD4+ T cells from blood. Receptors originate from a human donor with juvenile idiopathic arthritis.

The genes are TRBV2 and TRBJ1-3; TRBD1 agrees at 9 bases. Germline-derived CDR1 and CDR2 are SNHLY and FYNNEI. This CDR3 is 15 amino acids long. With V trimmed by 7 bases and J by 7 bases, 11 bases remained unmatched. The chain's CDR3 is CASTPRDRASNTIYF. The CDR3 DNA reads TGTGCCAGCACCCCCCGGGACAGGGCGTCGAACACCATATATTTT.

J is TRBJ2-1 and V is TRBV10-3; TRBD2 is a possible D gene (5 bases). Germline assignment: CDR1 ENHRY and CDR2 SYGVKD. The length of the CDR3 is 17 residues. Deletions cut 2 bases from V and 5 bases from J, with 19 bases between. The CDR3 loop is CAISEVRLASDNNEQFF. CDR3 coding DNA: TGTGCCATCAGTGAGGTGAGGCTAGCTTCAGATAACAATGAGCAGTTCTTC.

As for this clone: An end of the junction does not agree with germline; a read error may underlie this. The same CDR3 also results from other DNA sequences found in this sample. The chain employs TRBV7-3 and TRBJ1-6; tentatively, D is TRBD1 (6 bases). The germline gives CDR1 SGHTA, CDR2 FQGTGA. There are 16 residues in the CDR3. CDR3 sequence reads: CASSLTGGGGNSPLHF. In nucleotides, the CDR3 is TGTGCCAGCAGCTTAACAGGAGGGGGAGGGAATTCCCCCCTCCACTTT.

About this clone: Compared with germline, one end of the junction differs, possibly owing to a read error. CDR3 sequence reads: CASSTNLAGKRYGQYF. The CDR3 DNA reads TGTGCCAGCAGCACAAACTTAGCGGGGAAACGCTACGGGCAGTACTTC. The chain joins TRBV7-9 to TRBJ2-7; the match to TRBD2 covers 8 bases. The germline V gene encodes CDR1 SEHNR and CDR2 FQNEAQ (reference sequence). The CDR3 totals 16 residues.

The V and J genes are TRBV7-9 and TRBJ2-7, with D perhaps TRBD1 (5 bases). This CDR3 has 13 amino acids. The V end lost 1 base, the J end lost 3 bases, and 7 bases lay between the germline ends. Germline-derived CDR1 and CDR2 are SEHNR and FQNEAQ (reference sequence). As DNA, the CDR3 is TGTGCCAGCAGCTTAGACAGGATCTACGAGCAGTACTTC. Its translation: CASSLDRIYEQYF.

This chain connects TRBV7-9 to TRBJ1-2; D is unclear. CDR3 length: 16 residues. CDR1 and CDR2 (germline): SEHNR, FQNEAQ (reference sequence). V dropped 0 bases and J dropped 4 bases, with 15 bases sitting between them. This CDR3 is CASSLAGVWISYGYTF. CDR3 DNA sequence: TGTGCCAGCAGCTTAGCCGGGGTGTGGATAAGCTATGGCTACACCTTC. The variable domain in full, with the rest retrieved from reference TRBV7-9 and TRBJ1-2, is DTGVSQNPRHKITKRGQNVTFRCDPISEHNRLYWYRQTLGQGPEFLTYFQNEAQLEKSRLLSDRFSAERPKGSFSTLEIQRTEQGDSAMYLCASSLAGVWISYGYTFGSGTRLTVV.

The genes are TRBV12-2 and TRBJ2-3; TRBD1, as called in the table, went unchecked against the DNA. TRBV12-2 is shown as a pseudogene. This CDR3 comprises 15 residues. The CDR3 region is CASRLPGALTDTQYF. The CDR3 DNA follows: TGTGCAAGTCGCTTACCAGGGGCCCTCACAGATACGCAGTATTTT.

The V and J genes are TRBV7-9 and TRBJ2-3; TRBD2 matches 9 bases. Germline values: CDR1 SEHNR, CDR2 FQNEAQ (reference sequence). There are 16 residues in the CDR3. Trimming removed 1 base from V and 6 bases from J; junction bases left unmatched: 8. The CDR3 loop reads CASSLGGGGATDTQYF. The CDR3 DNA reads as TGTGCCAGCAGCTTAGGCGGCGGGGGGGCAACTGATACGCAGTATTTT.

The chain carries TRBV4-3 and TRBJ1-2, with 8 bases matching TRBD1. This CDR3 is 16 amino acids long. Germline values: CDR1 LGHNA, CDR2 YSLEER. Trimming removed 4 bases from V and 7 bases from J; junction bases left unmatched: 14. CDR3 loop: CASSRGQGHSPSGYTF. CDR3 in DNA: TGCGCCAGCAGCCGCGGACAGGGCCATTCCCCCAGTGGCTACACCTTC.